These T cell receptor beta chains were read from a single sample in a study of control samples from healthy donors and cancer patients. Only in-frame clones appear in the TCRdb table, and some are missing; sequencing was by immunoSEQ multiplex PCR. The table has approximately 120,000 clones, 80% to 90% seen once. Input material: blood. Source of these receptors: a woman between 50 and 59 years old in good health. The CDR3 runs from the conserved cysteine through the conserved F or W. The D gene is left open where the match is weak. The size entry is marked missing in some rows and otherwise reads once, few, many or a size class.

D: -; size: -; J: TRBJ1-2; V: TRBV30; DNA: TGTGCCGGGGCCACCGCAGGGGATTTAAATGGCTACACCTTC; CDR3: CAGATAGDLNGYTF
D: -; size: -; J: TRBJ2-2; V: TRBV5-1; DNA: TGCGCCAGCAGCTTGGTTATGGGGGAAAGCACCGGGGAGCTGTTTTTT; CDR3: CASSLVMGESTGELFF
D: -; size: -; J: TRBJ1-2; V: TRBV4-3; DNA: TGCGCCAGCAGCCATATGGAATACGGGAGCTATGGCTACACCTTC; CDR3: CASSHMEYGSYGYTF
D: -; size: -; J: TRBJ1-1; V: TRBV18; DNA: TGTGCCAGCTCACCGAACGCAGGGACTGAAGCTTTCTTT; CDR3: CASSPNAGTEAFF
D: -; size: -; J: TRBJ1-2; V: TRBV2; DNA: TGTGCCAGCAGTGATGGGGGGAGGAGGTTCGAAAATGGCTACACCTTC; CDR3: CASSDGGRRFENGYTF
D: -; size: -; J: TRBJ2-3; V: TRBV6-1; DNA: TGTGCCAGCAGTGAATGGGGGGGGGCGCGGAATACGCAGTATTTT; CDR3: CASSEWGGARNTQYF
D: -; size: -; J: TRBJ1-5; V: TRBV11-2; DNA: TGTGCCAGCAGCTCCCAGGGAACGAGCAATCAGCCCCAGCATTTT; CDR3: CASSSQGTSNQPQHF
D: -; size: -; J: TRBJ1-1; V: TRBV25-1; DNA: TGTGCCAGCAGTGAACAGGGTTACTGGTCTGTCGCTTTCTTT; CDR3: CASSEQGYWSVAFF
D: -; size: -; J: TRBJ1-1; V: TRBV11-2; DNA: TGTGCCAGCAGCTTGTCCCTCTCGCTGGTGAACACTGAAGCTTTCTTT; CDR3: CASSLSLSLVNTEAFF
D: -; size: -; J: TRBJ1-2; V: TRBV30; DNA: TGTGCCTGGAGTGTACAAGGGACCTCTGACTATGGCTACACCTTC; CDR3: CAWSVQGTSDYGYTF
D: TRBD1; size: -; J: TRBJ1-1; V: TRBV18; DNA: TGTGCCAGCTCATTCAGGGGGGAGGGCACTGAAGCTTTCTTT; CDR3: CASSFRGEGTEAFF
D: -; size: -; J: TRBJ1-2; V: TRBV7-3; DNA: TGTGCCAGCAGCTTAGACGGCGACTATGGCTACACCTTC; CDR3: CASSLDGDYGYTF
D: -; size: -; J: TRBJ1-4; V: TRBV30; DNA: TGTGCCTGGAGTCGGGGAGGGAATGAAAAACTGTTTTTT; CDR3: CAWSRGGNEKLFF
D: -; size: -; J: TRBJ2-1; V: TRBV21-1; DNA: TGTGCCCCGGGAAGGACTAGCGGGAGTAAAGGCAATGAGCAGTTCTTC; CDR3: CAPGRTSGSKGNEQFF
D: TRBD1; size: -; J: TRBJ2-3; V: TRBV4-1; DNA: TGCGCCAGCAGCCAAGATACCCATGGGACAGACTTCACAGATACGCAGTATTTT; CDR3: CASSQDTHGTDFTDTQYF
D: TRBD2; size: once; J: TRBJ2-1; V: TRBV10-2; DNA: TGCGCCAGCAGTTACCCACTTGAGCGGGGGCCTTCCTACAATGAGCAGTTCTTC; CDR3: CASSYPLERGPSYNEQFF
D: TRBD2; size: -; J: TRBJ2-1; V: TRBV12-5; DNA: TGTGCTAGTGGCCCTAGCGGGGGAGATGAGCAGTTCTTC; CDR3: CASGPSGGDEQFF
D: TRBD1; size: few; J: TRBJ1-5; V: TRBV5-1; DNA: TGCGCCAGCAGCGCGGGACAGGCTAATCTCGAGCCCCAGCATTTT; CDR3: CASSAGQANLEPQHF
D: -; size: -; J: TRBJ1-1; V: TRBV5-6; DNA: TGTGCCAGCAGCCCACTAGGGAACACTGAAGCTTTCTTT; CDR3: CASSPLGNTEAFF
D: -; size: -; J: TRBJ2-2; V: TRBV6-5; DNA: TGTGCCAGCAGTCCGAGGGTGAACACCGGGGAGCTGTTTTTT; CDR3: CASSPRVNTGELFF
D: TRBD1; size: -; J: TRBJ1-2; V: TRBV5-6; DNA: TGTGCCAGCAGCCCGGGGACAGTCCCACCTGGCTACACCTTC; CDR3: CASSPGTVPPGYTF
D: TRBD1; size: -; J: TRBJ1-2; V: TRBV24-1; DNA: TGTGCCACCAGTGATCCGGGACAGGGGGCTGGAGACTACACCTTC; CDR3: CATSDPGQGAGDYTF
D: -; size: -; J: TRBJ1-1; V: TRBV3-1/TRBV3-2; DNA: TGTGCCAGCAGCCAAGATCGCAGCAGGGACCATGAAGCTTTCTTT; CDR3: CASSQDRSRDHEAFF
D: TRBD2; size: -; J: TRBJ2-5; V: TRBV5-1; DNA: TGCGCCAGCAGCCAAGGTGTGGGACTAGCGGAAGAGACCCAGTACTTC; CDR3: CASSQGVGLAEETQYF
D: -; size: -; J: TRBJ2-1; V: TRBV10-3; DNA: TGTGCCATCAGTGGCTTTGGGCGGGGATACAATGAGCAGTTCTTC; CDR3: CAISGFGRGYNEQFF
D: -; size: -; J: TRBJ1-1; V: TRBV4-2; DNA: TGTGCCAGCGGACAAGGTGAAGCTTTCTTT; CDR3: CASGQGEAFF
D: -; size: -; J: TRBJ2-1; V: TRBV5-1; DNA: TGCGCCAGCAGCTTGGTACAGGGAGGCAATGAGCAGTTCTTC; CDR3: CASSLVQGGNEQFF
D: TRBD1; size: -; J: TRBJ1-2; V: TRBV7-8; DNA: TGTGCCAGCAGCTTACCTGGACAGGGACATGGCTACACCTTC; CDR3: CASSLPGQGHGYTF
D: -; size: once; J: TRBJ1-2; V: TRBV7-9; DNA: TGTGCCAGCAGGCAGGGTATACCGCAGGGCCACCATGGCTACACCTTC; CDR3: CASRQGIPQGHHGYTF
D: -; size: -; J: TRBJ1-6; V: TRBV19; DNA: TGTGCCAGTAGGGTGGGACGGGAGAATTCACCCCTCCACTTT; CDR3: CASRVGRENSPLHF
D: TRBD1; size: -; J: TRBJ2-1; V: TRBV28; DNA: TGTGCCATCCGGCGCTCCGGGACAGGTAAAAATGAGCAGTTCTTC; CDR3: CAIRRSGTGKNEQFF
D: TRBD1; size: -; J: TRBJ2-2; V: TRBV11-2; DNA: TGTGCCAGCAGCGTCCGGGACAGGGGTTATCCCGGGGAGCTGTTTTTT; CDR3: CASSVRDRGYPGELFF
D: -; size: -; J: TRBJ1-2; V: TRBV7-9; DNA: TGTGCCAGCGGTCTATCGGCTTCCTATGGCTACACCTTC; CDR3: CASGLSASYGYTF
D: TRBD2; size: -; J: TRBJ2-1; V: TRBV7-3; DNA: TGTGCCAGCAGCCTGGGGCGGGGGGCCTCCAATGAGCAGTTCTTC; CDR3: CASSLGRGASNEQFF
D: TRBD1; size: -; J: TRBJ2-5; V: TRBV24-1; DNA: TGTGCCACCAGTGACCAGGGACAGGGGTATGCACAAGAGACCCAGTACTTC; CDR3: CATSDQGQGYAQETQYF
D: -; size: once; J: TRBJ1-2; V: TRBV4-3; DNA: TGCGCCAGCAGCCAATCCCCCAAGGTGACACCAGTCTATGGCTACACCTTC; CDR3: CASSQSPKVTPVYGYTF
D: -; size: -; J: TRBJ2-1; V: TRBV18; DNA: TGTGCCAGCTCATCGGACGTGAGCTCCTACAATGAGCAGTTCTTC; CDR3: CASSSDVSSYNEQFF
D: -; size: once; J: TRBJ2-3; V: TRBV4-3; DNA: TGCGCCAGCAGCCAAGATCGGAGAGGTAGCACAGATACGCAGTATTTT; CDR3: CASSQDRRGSTDTQYF
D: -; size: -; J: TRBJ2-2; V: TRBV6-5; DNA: TGTGCCAGCAGCGGGAGTACGAACACCGGGGAGCTGTTTTTT; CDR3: CASSGSTNTGELFF
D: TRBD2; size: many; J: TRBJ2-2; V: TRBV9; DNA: TGTGCCAGCAGCGGGCTAGCGGGGGGCTTAGGGGCCGGGGAGCTGTTTTTT; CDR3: CASSGLAGGLGAGELFF
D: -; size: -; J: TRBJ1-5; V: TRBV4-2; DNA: TGTGCCAGCAGCCGTAATTTAGAGGGAACGGGACAGCCCCAGCATTTT; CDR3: CASSRNLEGTGQPQHF
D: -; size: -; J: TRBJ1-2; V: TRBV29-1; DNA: TGCAGCGTTGAACAGGTGGGGGCTAACTATGGCTACACCTTC; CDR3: CSVEQVGANYGYTF